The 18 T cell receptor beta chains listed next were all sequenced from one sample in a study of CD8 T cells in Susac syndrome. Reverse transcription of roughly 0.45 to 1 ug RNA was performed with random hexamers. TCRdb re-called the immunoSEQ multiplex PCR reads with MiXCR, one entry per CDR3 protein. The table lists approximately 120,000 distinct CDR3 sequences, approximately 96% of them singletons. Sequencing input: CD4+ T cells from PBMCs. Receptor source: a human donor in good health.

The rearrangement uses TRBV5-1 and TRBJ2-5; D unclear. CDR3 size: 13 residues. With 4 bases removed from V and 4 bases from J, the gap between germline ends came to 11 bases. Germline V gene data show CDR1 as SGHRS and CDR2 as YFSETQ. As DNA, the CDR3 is TGCGCCAGCAGCAGCACCCTACGAGAGACCCAGTACTTC. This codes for CASSSTLRETQYF.

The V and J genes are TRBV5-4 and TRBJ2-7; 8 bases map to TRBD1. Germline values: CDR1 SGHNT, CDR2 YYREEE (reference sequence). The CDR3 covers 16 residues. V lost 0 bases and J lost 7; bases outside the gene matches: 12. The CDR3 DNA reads TGTGCCAGCAGCTTGGGTCTAGACAGGGGAACGTATGAGCAGTACTTC. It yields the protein CASSLGLDRGTYEQYF.

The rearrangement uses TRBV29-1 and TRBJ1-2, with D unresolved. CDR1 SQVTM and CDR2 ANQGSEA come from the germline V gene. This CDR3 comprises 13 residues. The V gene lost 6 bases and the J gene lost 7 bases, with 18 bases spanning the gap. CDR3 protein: CSVGDGLRTGYTF. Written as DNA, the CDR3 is TGCAGCGTGGGAGACGGACTCCGCACTGGCTACACCTTC.

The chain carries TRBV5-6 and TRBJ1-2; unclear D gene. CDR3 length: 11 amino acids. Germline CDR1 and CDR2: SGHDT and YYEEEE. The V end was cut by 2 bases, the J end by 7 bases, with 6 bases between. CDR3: CASSFSGGYTF. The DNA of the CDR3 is TGTGCCAGCAGCTTTAGCGGTGGCTACACCTTC.

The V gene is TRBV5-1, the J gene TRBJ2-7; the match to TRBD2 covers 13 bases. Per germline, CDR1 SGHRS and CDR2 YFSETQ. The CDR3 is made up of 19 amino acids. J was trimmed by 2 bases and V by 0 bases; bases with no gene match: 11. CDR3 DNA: TGCGCCAGCAGCTTGGGGACTAGCGGGAGCGCCCAGGTCCCCTACGAGCAGTACTTC. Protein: CASSLGTSGSAQVPYEQYF.

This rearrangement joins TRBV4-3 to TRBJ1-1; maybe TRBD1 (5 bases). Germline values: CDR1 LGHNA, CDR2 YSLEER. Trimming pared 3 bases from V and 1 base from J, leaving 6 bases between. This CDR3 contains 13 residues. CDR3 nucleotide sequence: TGCGCCAGCAGCCATGACAGGAACACTGAAGCTTTCTTT. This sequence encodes CASSHDRNTEAFF.

The CDR3 bases are TGTGCCAGCAGTTCCCCCGGGACGCAGGGGGAAAAACTGTTTTTT. It encodes CASSSPGTQGEKLFF. This chain connects TRBV27 to TRBJ1-4; D perhaps matches TRBD1 (6 bases). Deletions cut 4 bases from V and 8 bases from J, with 17 bases between. CDR1 is MNHEY and CDR2 is SMNVEV in the germline V gene (reference sequence). The length of the CDR3 is 15 residues.

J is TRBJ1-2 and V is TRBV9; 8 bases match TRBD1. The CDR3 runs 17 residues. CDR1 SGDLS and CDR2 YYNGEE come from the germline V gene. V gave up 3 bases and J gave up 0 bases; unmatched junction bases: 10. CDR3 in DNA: TGTGCCAGCAGCGCTCAATCCGGGACAGGCACTAACTATGGCTACACCTTC. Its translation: CASSAQSGTGTNYGYTF.

The CDR3 nucleotides are TGTGCCAGCAAATGGGACAGGGCCTACGAGCAGTACTTC. It translates to CASKWDRAYEQYF. This chain uses TRBV2 with TRBJ2-7; 9 nucleotides line up with TRBD1. V gave up 7 bases and J gave up 2 bases; unmatched junction bases: 3. This CDR3 contains 13 residues. Germline V CDR1 and CDR2: SNHLY, FYNNEI.

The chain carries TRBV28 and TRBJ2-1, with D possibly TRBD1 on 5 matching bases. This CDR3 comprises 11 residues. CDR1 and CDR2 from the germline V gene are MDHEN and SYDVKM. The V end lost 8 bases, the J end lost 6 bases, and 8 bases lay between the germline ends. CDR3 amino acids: CASRRGNEQFF. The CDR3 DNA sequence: TGTGCCAGCCGAAGGGGCAATGAGCAGTTCTTC.

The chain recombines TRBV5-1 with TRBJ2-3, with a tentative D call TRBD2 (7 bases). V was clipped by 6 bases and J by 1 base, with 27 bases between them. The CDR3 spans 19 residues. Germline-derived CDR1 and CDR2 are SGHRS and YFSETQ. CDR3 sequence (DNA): TGCGCCAGCACCCGCCCTTCCCAGGGAGGGGGTGGGGGCACAGATACGCAGTATTTT. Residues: CASTRPSQGGGGGTDTQYF.

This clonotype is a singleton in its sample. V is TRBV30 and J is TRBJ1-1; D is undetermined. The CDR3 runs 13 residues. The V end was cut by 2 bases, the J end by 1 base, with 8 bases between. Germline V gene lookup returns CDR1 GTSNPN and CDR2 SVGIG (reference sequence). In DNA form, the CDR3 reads TGTGCCTGGAGTAAAGCAGCGAACACTGAAGCTTTCTTT. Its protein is CAWSKAANTEAFF.

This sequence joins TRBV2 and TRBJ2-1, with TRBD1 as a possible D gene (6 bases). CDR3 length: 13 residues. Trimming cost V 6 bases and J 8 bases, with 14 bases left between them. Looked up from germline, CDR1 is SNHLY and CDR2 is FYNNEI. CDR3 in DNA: TGTGCCAGCAGATACCGGACAGTGGATGAGCAGTTCTTC. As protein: CASRYRTVDEQFF.

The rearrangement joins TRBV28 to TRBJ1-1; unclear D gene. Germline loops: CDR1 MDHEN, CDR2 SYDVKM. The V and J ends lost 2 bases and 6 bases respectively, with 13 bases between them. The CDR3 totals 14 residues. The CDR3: CASSLQWAGAEAFF. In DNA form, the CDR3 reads TGTGCCAGCAGTTTACAGTGGGCCGGGGCTGAAGCTTTCTTT.

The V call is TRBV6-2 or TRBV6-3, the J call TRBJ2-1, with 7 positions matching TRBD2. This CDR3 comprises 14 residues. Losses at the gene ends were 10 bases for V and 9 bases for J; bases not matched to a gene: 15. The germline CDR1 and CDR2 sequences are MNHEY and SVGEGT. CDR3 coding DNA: TGTGCCATACGGGCGGGAGCTACGACCGCTGAGCAGTTCTTC. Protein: CAIRAGATTAEQFF.

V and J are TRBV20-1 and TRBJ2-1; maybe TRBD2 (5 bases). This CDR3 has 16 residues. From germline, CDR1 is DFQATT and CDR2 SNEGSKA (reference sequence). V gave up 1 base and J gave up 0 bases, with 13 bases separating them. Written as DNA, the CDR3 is TGCAGTGCTAGAGTTCGGACTCACCGCTCCTACAATGAGCAGTTCTTC. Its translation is CSARVRTHRSYNEQFF.

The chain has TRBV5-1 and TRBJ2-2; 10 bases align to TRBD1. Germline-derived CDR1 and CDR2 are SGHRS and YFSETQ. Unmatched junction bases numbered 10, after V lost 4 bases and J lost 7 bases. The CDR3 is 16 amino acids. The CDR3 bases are TGCGCCAGCAGCCCACCGCCGGGACAGGGGATCGGGGAGCTGTTTTTT. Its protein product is CASSPPPGQGIGELFF.

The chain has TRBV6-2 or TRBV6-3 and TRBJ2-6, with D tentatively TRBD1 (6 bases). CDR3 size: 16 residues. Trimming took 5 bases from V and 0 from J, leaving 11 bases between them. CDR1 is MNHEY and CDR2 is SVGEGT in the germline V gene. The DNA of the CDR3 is TGTGCCAGCAGTACAGGACAGACCTCTGGGGCCAACGTCCTGACTTTC. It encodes CASSTGQTSGANVLTF.